Presented here are 29 T cell receptor beta chains from one specimen sequenced in a study of blood T cells in healthy people across ages. Using a J-beta primer mix together with a sample-barcoded 5' primer, a second PCR was run for roughly 6 to 12 cycles. TCRdb reprocessed the 5' RACE reads with MiXCR, giving one entry per CDR3 protein. The table has about 780,000 distinct CDR3 sequences, 35% to 60% seen once. The sequencing input was blood. These receptors were obtained from a man at least 80 years old in good health.

The chain uses TRBV10-3 and TRBJ2-1; D possibly corresponds to TRBD2 (5 bases). Germline CDR1 is ENHRY and CDR2 is SYGVKD. This CDR3 contains 15 residues. The V and J ends lost 4 bases and 8 bases respectively, with 18 bases between them. CDR3 DNA sequence: TGTGCCATCAGTGTGTCACTAGTTATTTCCCATGAGCAGTTCTTC. It codes for CAISVSLVISHEQFF.

This chain uses TRBV20-1 with TRBJ2-3; D might be TRBD1 or TRBD2, each matching 5 bases. V was pared by 5 bases and J by 0 bases, with 15 bases between. The CDR3 totals 15 residues. The germline CDR1 and CDR2 sequences are DFQATT and SNEGSKA (reference sequence). CDR3 protein: CSAPSGTVSTDTQYF. In nucleotides, the CDR3 is TGCAGTGCTCCTTCCGGGACGGTTAGCACAGATACGCAGTATTTT.

This chain connects TRBV6-1 to TRBJ1-1, with D hard to call. Germline-derived CDR1 and CDR2 are MNHNS and SASEGT. The CDR3 runs to 14 residues. V was cut by 6 bases and J by 0 bases, with 11 bases left in between. In DNA form, the CDR3 reads TGTGCCAGCAGATCGCCACCCATGAACACTGAAGCTTTCTTT. It yields the protein CASRSPPMNTEAFF.

The V and J genes are TRBV20-1 and TRBJ1-1; 7 positions agree with TRBD1. The J segment lost 1 base and the V segment lost 0 bases, leaving 5 bases of the junction unmatched. CDR1 DFQATT and CDR2 SNEGSKA come from the germline V gene (reference sequence). This CDR3 spans 15 amino acids. CDR3 nucleotide sequence: TGCAGTGCTAGAGATAGGAACAGGGGGAACACTGAAGCTTTCTTT. Translated, it gives CSARDRNRGNTEAFF.

V gene TRBV6-2 or TRBV6-3 combines with J gene TRBJ2-1; the D gene could be TRBD1 or TRBD2 (5 bases each). This CDR3 comprises 14 residues. Trimming removed 7 bases at V and 1 base at J, with 11 bases between. CDR1 MNHEY and CDR2 SVGEGT come from the germline V gene. The CDR3 region has the DNA TGTGCCAGCACCGGGGACCCATCCTACAATGAGCAGTTCTTC. It is translated as CASTGDPSYNEQFF.

This clonotype was detected once. The V call is TRBV24-1, the J call TRBJ2-2; weak D call: TRBD1 (5 bases). The V and J ends lost 9 bases and 1 base respectively, with 17 bases between them. Germline lookup yields CDR1 KGHDR and CDR2 SFDVKD. The CDR3 is 16 amino acids. The chain's CDR3 is CATEARSTGNTGELFF. CDR3 nucleotide sequence: TGTGCCACCGAAGCGAGGTCTACAGGGAACACCGGGGAGCTGTTTTTT.

This clonotype has just one count. This chain uses TRBV11-2 with TRBJ2-4, with TRBD2 as a possible D gene (5 bases). Matching the DNA end better, TRBJ2-5 makes the J call doubtful. Germline V gene lookup returns CDR1 SGHAT and CDR2 FQNNGV. The CDR3 has 13 residues. CDR3 bases: TGTGCCAGCAGCCCGGCTCTAGCTGAGACCCAGTACTTC. It yields the protein CASSPALAETQYF.

Many counts were recorded for this clonotype. This chain connects TRBV6-2 or TRBV6-3 to TRBJ2-6; 9 bases are shared with TRBD1. The CDR3 loop spans 19 amino acids. V trimming: 2 bases; J trimming: 0 bases; junction bases outside the gene matches: 8. Germline V gives CDR1 MNHEY, CDR2 SVGEGT. The chain's CDR3 is CASSYATGTGISGANVLTF. CDR3 in DNA: TGTGCCAGCAGTTACGCCACCGGGACAGGGATCTCTGGGGCCAACGTCCTGACTTTC.

This clonotype was observed a handful of times. This sequence joins TRBV6-2 or TRBV6-3 and TRBJ2-2; TRBD2 might be the D (6 bases). The CDR3 loop spans 13 amino acids. V dropped 7 bases and J dropped 5 bases, with 11 bases sitting between them. Germline V lookup: CDR1 MNHEY, CDR2 SVGEGT. CDR3 loop: CASTGSLTGELFF. The DNA for the CDR3 is TGTGCCAGCACCGGGAGTCTGACCGGGGAGCTGTTTTTT.

The count of this clonotype is one. At one end, the junction sequence differs from germline, possibly due to a read error. The CDR3 DNA sequence: TGCGGTGCGGAAGGGGGGATTGAGCAGTACTTC. It yields the protein CGAEGGIEQYF. This chain connects TRBV20-1 to TRBJ2-5; the D gene could be TRBD1 or TRBD2 (6 bases each). Germline-derived CDR1 and CDR2 are DFQATT and SNEGSKA (reference sequence). The CDR3 contains 11 residues.

This clonotype was counted many times. V is TRBV7-2 and J is TRBJ1-2; TRBD1 matches at 9 bases. The CDR3 runs 14 residues. CDR1 is SGHTA, CDR2 FQGNSA, per germline. The ends lost 6 bases at V and 4 bases at J; junction bases unmatched: 6. The DNA of the CDR3 is TGTGCCAGCAGATTAACAGGGGGCAGCTATGGCTACACCTTC. It encodes CASRLTGGSYGYTF.

The table lists this clonotype with many counts. The CDR3 region has the DNA TGCAGTGCTAGGGGTTTCCAACTCGGGCTAGCCAATGAGCAGTTCTTC. Translating it yields CSARGFQLGLANEQFF. V gene TRBV20-1 combines with J gene TRBJ2-1; D may be TRBD2 (5 bases). This CDR3 spans 16 amino acids. V lost 3 bases and J lost 6, with 21 bases in between. The germline V gene has CDR1 DFQATT and CDR2 SNEGSKA (reference sequence).

This clonotype appeared a single time. This could be a read error, since a much larger clone is one nucleotide away. The CDR3 protein is CSAREDGANYGYTF. CDR3 bases: TGCAGTGCTAGAGAGGACGGAGCTAACTATGGCTACACCTTC. V is TRBV20-1 and J is TRBJ1-2; the D is unclear. Germline values: CDR1 DFQATT, CDR2 SNEGSKA (reference sequence). CDR3 size: 14 residues. Trimming took 0 bases from V and 0 from J, leaving 8 bases between them.

Concerning this clonotype: Relative to the germline gene, one junction end is altered; a read error may explain this. J is TRBJ2-4 and V is TRBV2, with 10 bases aligning to TRBD2. Matching the DNA end better, TRBJ2-7 makes the J call doubtful. The CDR3 sequence is 15 residues long. CDR1 SNHLY and CDR2 FYNNEI come from the germline V gene. The CDR3 is CASREGLAASCEQYF. DNA of the CDR3: TGTGCCAGCAGAGAAGGACTAGCGGCCTCCTGCGAGCAGTACTTC.

Many counts were recorded for this clonotype. The chain employs TRBV7-9 and TRBJ2-7; weak D call: TRBD2 (6 bases). V lost 5 bases to trimming and J lost 7 bases, with 21 bases between them. Germline CDR1 is SEHNR and CDR2 is FQNEAQ (reference sequence). The CDR3 has 15 residues. CDR3 loop: CASSSPSALPGEQYF. CDR3 nucleotide sequence: TGTGCCAGCAGCAGCCCTAGCGCCCTACCGGGAGAGCAGTACTTC.

This chain links TRBV15 with TRBJ2-1; D unresolved. Germline V CDR1 and CDR2: LNHNV, YYDKDF (reference sequence). The CDR3 is made up of 16 amino acids. Trimming pared 0 bases from V and 0 bases from J, leaving 9 bases between. The CDR3 region has the DNA TGTGCCACCAGCAGAGATCTTCTAAGCTCCTACAATGAGCAGTTCTTC. Its protein product is CATSRDLLSSYNEQFF.

This clonotype was seen many times. V is TRBV7-9 and J is TRBJ2-1; D not resolved. The CDR3 is made up of 15 amino acids. Between the trimmed V and J ends, which lost 1 base and 3 bases, there was a span of 10 bases. Germline V gives CDR1 SEHNR, CDR2 FQNEAQ (reference sequence). For the CDR3, the DNA is TGTGCCAGCAGCTTAGATGGGCCTCTCTACAATGAGCAGTTCTTC. Its translation: CASSLDGPLYNEQFF.

The CDR3 spells CAIRDGTSGETDTQYF. CDR3 in DNA: TGTGCCATCAGAGACGGGACTAGCGGGGAGACAGATACGCAGTATTTT. The V call is TRBV10-3, the J call TRBJ2-3, with 13 bases fitting TRBD2. CDR3 length: 16 amino acids. V lost 6 bases and J lost 3; bases outside the gene matches: 6. CDR1 is ENHRY and CDR2 is SYGVKD in the germline V gene.

This clonotype turned up a few times. The rearrangement joins TRBV20-1 to TRBJ2-1; 7 bases map to TRBD2. Germline loops: CDR1 DFQATT, CDR2 SNEGSKA (reference sequence). The CDR3 runs to 14 residues. This CDR3 is CRLIERESSDEQFF. The CDR3 DNA follows: TGCAGACTGATCGAGCGGGAATCCTCGGATGAGCAGTTCTTC.

The V call is TRBV28, the J call TRBJ2-3; D may be TRBD2 (5 bases). CDR3 length equals 16 residues. Germline CDR1 is MDHEN and CDR2 is SYDVKM. Trimming took off 5 bases at V and 1 base at J, with 16 bases between the two ends. The CDR3, as DNA: TGTGCCAGCAGTACCGCCGGGATTAGTGGCACAGATACGCAGTATTTT. This sequence encodes CASSTAGISGTDTQYF.

Points on this clonotype: The junction departs from the called germline gene at one end, perhaps through a read error. The chain employs TRBV11-2 and TRBJ2-1; TRBD2 agrees at 9 bases. The CDR3 loop spans 16 amino acids. Per the germline V gene, CDR1 is SGHAT and CDR2 is FQNNGV. The CDR3 coding sequence is TGTGCCAGCAGCTTAGGTGTAGCGGGAGCAAAGAATGAGCAGTTCTTT. It is translated as CASSLGVAGAKNEQFF.

The chain combines TRBV4-2 with TRBJ1-6, with 9 positions matching TRBD1. Germline V gives CDR1 LGHNA, CDR2 YNFKEQ. V lost 4 bases and J lost 0; bases outside the gene matches: 4. The CDR3 consists of 17 residues. The DNA for the CDR3 is TGTGCCAGCAGCCGGGACAGGGAGAGCTCCTATAATTCACCCCTCCACTTT. Translation gives CASSRDRESSYNSPLHF.

This clonotype has a count of ten or more. The V and J genes are TRBV20-1 and TRBJ2-5; 8 positions match TRBD2. The junction had 9 bases not matched to a gene; V was cut back by 5 bases and J by 1 base. The length of the CDR3 is 15 residues. Germline CDR1 reads DFQATT; CDR2 reads SNEGSKA (reference sequence). CDR3 bases: TGCAGTGCTGCCGATAGCGGGACAACCCAAGAGACCCAGTACTTC. Protein product: CSAADSGTTQETQYF.

The rearrangement uses TRBV9 and TRBJ2-5; D perhaps matches TRBD1 (6 bases). TRBJ2-7 explains the end of the DNA better; the J call may be wrong. This CDR3 spans 15 amino acids. Germline V gene data show CDR1 as SGDLS and CDR2 as YYNGEE. The CDR3 region has the DNA TGTGCCAGCAGCCCGGGGACAACCATAACCTACGAGCAGTACTTC. Its protein is CASSPGTTITYEQYF.

The chain has TRBV5-1 and TRBJ2-7, with D perhaps TRBD1 (6 bases). Per the germline V gene, CDR1 is SGHRS and CDR2 is YFSETQ. The CDR3 covers 14 residues. With 8 bases removed from V and 2 bases from J, the gap between germline ends came to 17 bases. The CDR3 loop reads CARDRGQYAYEQYF. The CDR3 DNA reads as TGCGCCAGAGACCGGGGACAATACGCCTACGAGCAGTACTTC.

The chain carries TRBV12-3 or TRBV12-4 and TRBJ2-3; D uncertain. Trimming took 3 bases from V and 6 from J, leaving 13 bases between them. CDR3 length: 14 residues. CDR3 nucleotide sequence: TGTGCCAGCAGTTTTGGGCCAATCGGGGATACGCAGTATTTT. Encoded protein: CASSFGPIGDTQYF.

The rearrangement joins TRBV6-5 to TRBJ1-2; D gene uncertain. Germline CDR1 and CDR2: MNHEY and SVGAGI. V was cut by 6 bases and J by 2 bases, with 10 bases left in between. This CDR3 region has 13 residues. As DNA, the CDR3 is TGTGCCAGCAGGCTACAGAGCAACTATGGCTACACCTTC. It specifies CASRLQSNYGYTF.

The chain couples TRBV15 to TRBJ2-7; TRBD1 is a possible D gene (5 bases). The V gene lost 0 bases and the J gene lost 5 bases, with 14 bases spanning the gap. Germline V lookup: CDR1 LNHNV, CDR2 YYDKDF (reference sequence). This CDR3 has 15 residues. This chain's CDR3 is CATSRDPPDINEQYF. DNA of the CDR3: TGTGCCACCAGCAGAGATCCCCCGGACATAAACGAGCAGTACTTC. Full variable domain (remainder filled in from reference TRBV15 and TRBJ2-7): DAMVIQNPRYQVTQFGKPVTLSCSQTLNHNVMYWYQQKSSQAPKLLFHYYDKDFNNEADTPDNFQSRRPNTSFCFLDIRSPGLGDTAMYLCATSRDPPDINEQYFGPGTRLTVT.

V gene TRBV3-1 combines with J gene TRBJ2-1, with a possible D match to TRBD1 (6 bases). Germline V lookup: CDR1 LGHDT, CDR2 YNNKEL (reference sequence). The CDR3 loop spans 14 amino acids. Trimming shortened V by 1 base and J by 15 bases, and 19 bases separated the two germline ends. DNA for the CDR3: TGTGCCAGCAGCCAAGGCAGGACAGCCAATTATCCGTTCTTC. Its protein product is CASSQGRTANYPFF.